This TCR beta chain was identified in a study of blood T cell repertoires in COVID-19. This CDR3 is 15 amino acids long. Germline lookup yields CDR1 LGHNA and CDR2 YNFKEQ. The ends were cut back, 2 bases at V and 0 bases at J, with 9 bases in the middle. Sequencing was performed with immunoSEQ multiplex PCR; in TCRdb, only in-frame clones are kept and a portion is missing. Here the sample spans more than 50,000 clones, 82% being singletons. J is TRBJ2-3 and V is TRBV4-2; no clear D gene. Input material: peripheral blood. This sequence originates from a human donor in a cohort sampled during active COVID-19. CDR3 nucleotides: TGTGCCAGCAGCCAATATGCGGATAGCACAGATACGCAGTATTTT. Protein product: CASSQYADSTDTQYF.